This record concerns one T cell receptor beta chain sequence. The data derive from a study of shared clonotypes between healthy human individuals. CD45RO negativity and positive selection for CCR7 defined naive CD8 cells, a population that excluded terminally differentiated effector memory CD45RA+ cells. Libraries were prepared by immunoSEQ multiplex PCR; TCRdb keeps only in-frame clonotypes and omits some of them. The data show 450,000 to 700,000 clones, 95% to 96% seen once. The germline V and J ends were trimmed by 0 bases and 6 bases, with 10 bases remaining between them. The length of the CDR3 is 14 residues. Germline V lookup: CDR1 SGHNT, CDR2 YYREEE (reference sequence).

The chain recombines TRBV5-4 with TRBJ2-4; no firm D call. Sequencing was performed on naive CD8+ T cells sorted from blood. This receptor was taken from a woman between 25 and 40 years old in good health. As DNA, the CDR3 is TGTGCCAGCAGCTTGGCCGGGTCTTTAAACATTCAGTACTTC. Protein: CASSLAGSLNIQYF.